This T cell receptor (beta chain) was found in a study of T cell responses to AZD1222 COVID-19 vaccine. Sequencing was performed with immunoSEQ multiplex PCR; in TCRdb, only in-frame clones are kept and a portion is missing. The table records some 100,000 clones, roughly 88% of them present only once. Here the sequenced sample was peripheral blood, taken on day 0 of AZD1222 vaccination. The receptor was derived from an adult in good health.

The CDR3 protein is CASSQEGQGFSNQPQHF. CDR3 DNA: TGCGCCAGCAGCCAAGAAGGGCAGGGGTTTAGCAATCAGCCCCAGCATTTT. This chain joins TRBV4-1 and TRBJ1-5; D might be TRBD1 (6 bases). Germline V gene data show CDR1 as MGHRA and CDR2 as YSYEKL. The CDR3 has 17 amino acids. Trimming removed 0 bases from V and 0 bases from J, with 12 bases in between.